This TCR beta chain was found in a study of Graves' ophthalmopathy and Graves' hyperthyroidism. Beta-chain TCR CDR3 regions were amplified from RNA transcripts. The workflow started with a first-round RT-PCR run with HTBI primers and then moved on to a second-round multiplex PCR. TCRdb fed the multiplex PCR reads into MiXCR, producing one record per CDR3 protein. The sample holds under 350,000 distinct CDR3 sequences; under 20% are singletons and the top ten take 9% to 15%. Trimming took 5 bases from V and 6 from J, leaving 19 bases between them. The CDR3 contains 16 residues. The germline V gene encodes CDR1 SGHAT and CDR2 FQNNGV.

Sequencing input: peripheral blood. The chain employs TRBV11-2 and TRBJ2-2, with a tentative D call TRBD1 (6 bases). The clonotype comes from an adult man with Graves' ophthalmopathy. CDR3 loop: CASSPPGQQRAGELFF. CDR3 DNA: TGTGCCAGCAGCCCACCGGGACAACAGAGGGCCGGGGAGCTGTTTTTT. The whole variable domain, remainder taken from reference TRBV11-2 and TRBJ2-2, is EAGVAQSPRYKIIEKRQSVAFWCNPISGHATLYWYQQILGQGPKLLIQFQNNGVVDDSQLPKDRFSAERLKGVDSTLKIQPAKLEDSAVYLCASSPPGQQRAGELFFGEGSRLTVL.